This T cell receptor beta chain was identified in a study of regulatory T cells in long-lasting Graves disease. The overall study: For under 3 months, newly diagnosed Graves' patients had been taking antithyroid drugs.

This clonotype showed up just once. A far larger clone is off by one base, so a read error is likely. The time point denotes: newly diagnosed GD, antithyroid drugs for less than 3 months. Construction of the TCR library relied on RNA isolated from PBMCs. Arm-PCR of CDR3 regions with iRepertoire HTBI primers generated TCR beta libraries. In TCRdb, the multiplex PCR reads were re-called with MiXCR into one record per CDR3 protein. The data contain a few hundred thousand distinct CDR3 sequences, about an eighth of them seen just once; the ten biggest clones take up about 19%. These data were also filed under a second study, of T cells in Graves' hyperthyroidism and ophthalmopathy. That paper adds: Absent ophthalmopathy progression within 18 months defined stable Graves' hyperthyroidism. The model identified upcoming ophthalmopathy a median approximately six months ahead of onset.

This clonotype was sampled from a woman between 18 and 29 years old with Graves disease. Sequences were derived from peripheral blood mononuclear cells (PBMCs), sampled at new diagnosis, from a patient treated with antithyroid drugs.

DNA for the CDR3: TGTGTCAGCAGATCCCTGGACGTAGAGACCCAGTACTTC. It specifies CVSRSLDVETQYF. The genes are TRBV7-8 and TRBJ2-5; D gene unclear. The germline V gene encodes CDR1 SGHVS and CDR2 FQNEAQ. The length of the CDR3 is 13 residues.